Shown below are 4 T cell receptor beta chains from a single sample sequenced in a study of beta chain features in type 1 diabetes. Reverse transcription of all isolated RNA meant that expressed TCRB transcripts were sequenced. The table came from immunoSEQ multiplex PCR; TCRdb's copy has only in-frame clones and leaves some out. Of 150,000 or so clones in the sample, about 10% were seen once. The source material was central memory CD4+ T cells from blood. The source of these receptors is a young man in good health.

The genes are TRBV29-1 and TRBJ2-3; D not certain. Trimming left V 4 bases short and J 0 bases short, with 14 bases between. CDR1 is SQVTM and CDR2 is ANQGSEA in the germline V gene. The CDR3 extends over 15 amino acids. CDR3 amino acids: CSVVSPLRSTDTQYF. In DNA form, the CDR3 reads TGCAGCGTTGTATCCCCCCTCCGTAGCACAGATACGCAGTATTTT.

This sequence joins TRBV6-6 and TRBJ1-4, with 8 nucleotides matching TRBD1. Germline V gives CDR1 MNHNY, CDR2 SVGAGI (reference sequence). V shed 11 bases and J 3 bases; nucleotides not matched to a gene: 8. This CDR3 has 14 amino acids. CDR3 region: CAGTSGGSNEKLFF. CDR3 DNA: TGTGCCGGAACTTCAGGGGGCTCTAATGAAAAACTGTTTTTT.

The V call is TRBV28, the J call TRBJ2-3; D ambiguous. This CDR3 is 14 amino acids long. Trimming shortened V by 5 bases and J by 1 base, and 10 bases separated the two germline ends. From germline, CDR1 is MDHEN and CDR2 SYDVKM. CDR3 nucleotide sequence: TGTGCCAGCAGTCCCCGAGGTGGCACAGATACGCAGTATTTT. This codes for CASSPRGGTDTQYF.

The chain has TRBV4-2 and TRBJ2-5; TRBD2 matches at 10 bases. The germline V gene has CDR1 LGHNA and CDR2 YNFKEQ. Unmatched junction bases numbered 10, after V lost 1 base and J lost 5 bases. This CDR3 is built from 17 residues. The CDR3 here is CASSQVVSGGRRETQYF. CDR3 nucleotide sequence: TGTGCCAGCAGCCAAGTGGTTAGCGGGGGGCGTCGGGAGACCCAGTACTTC.